This paragraph reports one T cell receptor (beta chain). The sample originates from a study of blood T cell repertoires in COVID-19. Study-level background: Samples taken during acute and convalescent COVID-19 were collected in the United States, Italy and Spain.

Clinical history reported by participants formed the basis on which cohorts were assigned. Authors' data handling: It was from reference gene primer amplification that nucleated cell counts were estimated. The data were produced by immunoSEQ multiplex PCR, yet TCRdb's version contains in-frame clones alone and is incomplete. Clone size and the V and J calls come from that table; the DNA yielded D and trimming. Of approximately 490,000 clones listed, roughly 90% are singletons. V dropped 2 bases and J dropped 0 bases, with 10 bases sitting between them. The CDR3 loop spans 15 amino acids. The germline V gene has CDR1 MNHNS and CDR2 SASEGT.

The rearrangement joins TRBV6-1 to TRBJ1-1, with D unresolved. Sequenced material: PBMCs or T cells enriched from blood (not recorded which). The clonotype comes from a woman between 18 and 30 years old who had recovered from COVID-19. The CDR3 DNA reads TGTGCCAGCAGTGAAATGGCCACCCTGAACACTGAAGCTTTCTTT. Protein: CASSEMATLNTEAFF.